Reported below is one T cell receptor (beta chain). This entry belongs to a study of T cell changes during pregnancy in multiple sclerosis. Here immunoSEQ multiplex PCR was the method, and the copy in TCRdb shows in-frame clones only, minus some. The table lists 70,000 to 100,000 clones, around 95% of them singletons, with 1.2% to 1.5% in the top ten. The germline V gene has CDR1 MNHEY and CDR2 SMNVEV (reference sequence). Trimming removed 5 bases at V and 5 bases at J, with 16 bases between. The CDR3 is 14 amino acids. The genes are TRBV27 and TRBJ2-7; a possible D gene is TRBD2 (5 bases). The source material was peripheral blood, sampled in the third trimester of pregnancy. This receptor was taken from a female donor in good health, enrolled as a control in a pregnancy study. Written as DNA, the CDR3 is TGTGCCAGCAGTGAGATTACGAGGGTCCACGAGCAGTACTTC. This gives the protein CASSEITRVHEQYF.